Here is one TCR beta chain with its context. Its antigen is unidentified. This entry comes from a study of siplizumab effects on memory and regulatory T cells. General study points: Apparently more diverse than memory cells, naive T cells also seemed major alloresponse contributors.

Unstimulated TEMRA, naive, memory and effector memory subsets were sequenced in a few donor pairs. The assay was immunoSEQ multiplex PCR, and TCRdb's table has in-frame clones only and misses some. The top ten hold around 0.03% of the sample, which has more than 75,000 clones, approximately 96% seen once. Germline CDR1 SGHRS, CDR2 YFSETQ. This CDR3 has 16 amino acids. The V and J ends lost 1 base and 0 bases, in that order; junction bases with no gene match: 2. This rearrangement joins TRBV5-1 to TRBJ2-3, with 10 bases that match TRBD2. Sequencing used naive CD4+ T cells sorted from blood. This sequence originates from a human donor in good health. The CDR3 region has the DNA TGCGCCAGCAGCTTGATAGCGGGGGGTAGCACAGATACGCAGTATTTT. It specifies CASSLIAGGSTDTQYF.